The text below deals with one TCR beta chain. Its antigen is still unknown. The CDR3 sequence is 12 residues long. Germline CDR1 is DFQATT and CDR2 is SNEGSKA (reference sequence). Trimming pared 6 bases from V and 0 bases from J, leaving 8 bases between. The data derive from a study of T-cell memory formation after mild COVID-19. Study context: Clustering of TCRs was largely donor specific.

Study-level results: The study found contracting CD4+ clones mainly in CM and EM and contracting CD8+ clones in EMRA. Memory sampled before infection contained some responding clones, suggesting cross-reactive memory joined.

A 5'RACE reaction primed in the constant segment made cDNA libraries of TCR alpha and TCR beta, and these carried sample barcodes and UMIs. MiXCR, applied by TCRdb to the 5' RACE reads, yields one record per CDR3 protein. The data show approximately 340,000 distinct CDR3 sequences, more than 15% seen once. The chain couples TRBV20-1 to TRBJ1-2; D is ambiguous. The sequenced material came from PBMCs or a T cell subset sorted from them (not recorded which). This receptor was taken from a man aged 18 to 29 who had mild COVID-19 (a few samples of this study predate the infection). Cell type and time point are not known. In DNA form, the CDR3 reads TGCAGTGCGACTACAGCTAACTATGGCTACACCTTC. Translating gives CSATTANYGYTF.